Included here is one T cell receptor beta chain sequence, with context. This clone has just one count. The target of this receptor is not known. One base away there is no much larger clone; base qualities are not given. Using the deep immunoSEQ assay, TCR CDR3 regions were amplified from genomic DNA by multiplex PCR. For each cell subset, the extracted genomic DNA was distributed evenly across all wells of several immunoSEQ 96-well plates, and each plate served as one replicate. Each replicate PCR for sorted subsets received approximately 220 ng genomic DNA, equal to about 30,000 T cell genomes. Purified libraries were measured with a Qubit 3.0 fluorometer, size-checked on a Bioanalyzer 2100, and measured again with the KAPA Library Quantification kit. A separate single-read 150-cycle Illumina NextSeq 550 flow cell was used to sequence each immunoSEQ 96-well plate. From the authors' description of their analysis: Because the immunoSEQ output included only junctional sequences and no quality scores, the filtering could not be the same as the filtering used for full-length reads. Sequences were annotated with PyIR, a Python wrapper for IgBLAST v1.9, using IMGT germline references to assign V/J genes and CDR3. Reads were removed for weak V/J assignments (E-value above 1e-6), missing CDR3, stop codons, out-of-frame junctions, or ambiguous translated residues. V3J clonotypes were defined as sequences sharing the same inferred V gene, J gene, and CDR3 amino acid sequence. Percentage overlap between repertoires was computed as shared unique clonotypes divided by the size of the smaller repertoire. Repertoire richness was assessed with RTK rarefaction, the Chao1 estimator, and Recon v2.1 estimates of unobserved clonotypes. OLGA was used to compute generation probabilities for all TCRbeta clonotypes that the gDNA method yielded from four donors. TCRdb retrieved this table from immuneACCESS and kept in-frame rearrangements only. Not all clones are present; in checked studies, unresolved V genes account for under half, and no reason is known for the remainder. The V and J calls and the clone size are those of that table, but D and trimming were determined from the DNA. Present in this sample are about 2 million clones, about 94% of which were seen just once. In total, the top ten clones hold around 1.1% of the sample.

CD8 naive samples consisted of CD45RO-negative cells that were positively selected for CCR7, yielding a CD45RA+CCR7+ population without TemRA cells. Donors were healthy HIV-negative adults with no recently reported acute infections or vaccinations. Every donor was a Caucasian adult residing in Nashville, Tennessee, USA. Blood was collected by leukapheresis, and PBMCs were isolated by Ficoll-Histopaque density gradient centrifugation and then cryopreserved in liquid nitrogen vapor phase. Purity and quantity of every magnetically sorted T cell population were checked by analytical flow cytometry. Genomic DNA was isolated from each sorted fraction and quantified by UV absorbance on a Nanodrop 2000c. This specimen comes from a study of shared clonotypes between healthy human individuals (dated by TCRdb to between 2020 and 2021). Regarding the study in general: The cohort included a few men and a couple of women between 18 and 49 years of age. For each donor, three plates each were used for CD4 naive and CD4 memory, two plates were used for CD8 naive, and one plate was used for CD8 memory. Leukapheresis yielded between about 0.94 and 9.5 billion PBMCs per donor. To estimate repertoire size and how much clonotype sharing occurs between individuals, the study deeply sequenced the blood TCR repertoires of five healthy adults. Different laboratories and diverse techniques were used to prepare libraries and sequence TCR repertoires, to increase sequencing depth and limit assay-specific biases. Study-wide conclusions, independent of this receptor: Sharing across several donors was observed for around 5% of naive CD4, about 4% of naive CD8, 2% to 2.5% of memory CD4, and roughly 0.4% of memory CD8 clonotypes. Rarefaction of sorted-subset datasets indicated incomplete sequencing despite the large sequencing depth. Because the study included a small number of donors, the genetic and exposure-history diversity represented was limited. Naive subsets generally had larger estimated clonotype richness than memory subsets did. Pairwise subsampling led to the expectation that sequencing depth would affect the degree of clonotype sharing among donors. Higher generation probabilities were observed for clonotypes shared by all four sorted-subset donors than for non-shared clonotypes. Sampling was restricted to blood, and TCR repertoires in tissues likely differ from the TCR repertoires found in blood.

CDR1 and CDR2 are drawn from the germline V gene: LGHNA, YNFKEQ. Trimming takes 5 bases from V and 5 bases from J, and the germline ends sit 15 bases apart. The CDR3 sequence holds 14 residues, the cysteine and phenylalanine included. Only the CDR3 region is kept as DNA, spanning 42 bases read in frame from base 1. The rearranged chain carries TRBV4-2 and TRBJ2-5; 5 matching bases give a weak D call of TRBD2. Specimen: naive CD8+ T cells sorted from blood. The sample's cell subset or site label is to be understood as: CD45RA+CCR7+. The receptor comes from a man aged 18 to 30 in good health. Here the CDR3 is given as CASSSFGVAETQYF. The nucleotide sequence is TGTGCCAGCAGCTCGTTTGGGGTAGCGGAGACCCAGTACTTC.